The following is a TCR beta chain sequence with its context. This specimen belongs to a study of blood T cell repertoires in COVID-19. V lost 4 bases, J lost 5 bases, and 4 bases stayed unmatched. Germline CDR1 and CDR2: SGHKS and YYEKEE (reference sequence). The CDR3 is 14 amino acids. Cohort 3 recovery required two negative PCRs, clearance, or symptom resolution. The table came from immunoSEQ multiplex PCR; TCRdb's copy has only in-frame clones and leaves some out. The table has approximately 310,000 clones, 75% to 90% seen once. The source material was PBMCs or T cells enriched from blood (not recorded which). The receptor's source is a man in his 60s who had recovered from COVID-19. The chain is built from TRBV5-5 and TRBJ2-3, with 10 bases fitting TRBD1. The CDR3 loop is CASSLDRGIDTQYF. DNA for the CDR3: TGTGCCAGCAGCCTGGACAGGGGGATAGATACGCAGTATTTT.